One sample yielded the 18 T cell receptor beta chains listed below, sequenced in a study of blood T cells in healthy people across ages. A second PCR of about 6 to 12 cycles used a sample-barcoded 5' primer and a J-beta primer mix. TCRdb re-called the 5' RACE reads through MiXCR, storing one row per CDR3 protein. The sample comprises around 1,000,000 distinct CDR3 sequences, almost 25% of which are singletons, and approximately 0.71% rests with the top ten. The sample also formed part of further work on T cells of mothers and their children.

The sample consisted of blood. The receptors here all came from a girl aged 2-10 years in good health.

This clonotype occurred once. The junction does not match germline at one end; this may be a read error. The chain joins TRBV29-1 to TRBJ2-5; D remains unclear. The length of the CDR3 is 11 residues. CDR1 and CDR2 (germline): SQVTM, ANQGSEA. CDR3: CSVLEREAQYF. The CDR3 DNA reads TGCAGCGTTCTTGAGCGAGAGGCCCAGTACTTC. Full variable domain (missing parts from reference TRBV29-1 and TRBJ2-5): SAVISQKPSRDICQRGTSLTIQCQVDSQVTMMFWYRQQPGQSLTLIATANQGSEATYESGFVIDKFPISRPNLTFSTLTVSNMSPEDSSIYLCSVLEREAQYFGPGTRLLVL.

This rearrangement joins TRBV7-6 to TRBJ2-2; D is ambiguous. Per germline, CDR1 SGHVS and CDR2 FNYEAQ. V lost 1 base, J lost 6 bases, and 15 bases lay in between. The CDR3 contains 16 residues. Here the CDR3 reads CASSLGSSIWAGELFF. Here the CDR3 DNA reads TGTGCCAGCAGCTTAGGCTCCAGTATCTGGGCCGGGGAGCTGTTTTTT.

This clonotype was counted between two and nine times. The chain uses TRBV27 and TRBJ2-2; a possible D gene is TRBD2 (6 bases). This CDR3 spans 14 amino acids. Between the trimmed V and J ends, which lost 6 bases and 6 bases, there was a span of 14 bases. Germline-derived CDR1 and CDR2 are MNHEY and SMNVEV (reference sequence). This CDR3 reads CASRGGVGSGELFF. As DNA, the CDR3 is TGTGCCAGCAGGGGGGGAGTCGGGTCCGGGGAGCTGTTTTTT.

The chain uses TRBV20-1 and TRBJ1-2; the D is unclear. The CDR3 spans 13 residues. Germline V gives CDR1 DFQATT, CDR2 SNEGSKA (reference sequence). V was clipped by 3 bases and J by 2 bases, with 10 bases between them. The CDR3 DNA sequence: TGCAGTGCTAGGATCGCGGGGAACTATGGCTACACCTTC. It specifies CSARIAGNYGYTF.

The chain is built from TRBV12-3 or TRBV12-4 and TRBJ1-1; TRBD1 might be the D (6 bases). The CDR3 covers 16 residues. V was cut by 2 bases and J by 5 bases, with 18 bases left in between. Here the CDR3 reads CASSLHRERRGTEAFF. CDR3 in DNA: TGTGCCAGCAGTTTACACCGGGAACGGAGGGGGACTGAAGCTTTCTTT.

V gene TRBV24-1 combines with J gene TRBJ2-3; D may match TRBD1 or TRBD2 (6 bases each). V was pared by 2 bases and J by 4 bases, with 24 bases between. The germline V gene encodes CDR1 KGHDR and CDR2 SFDVKD. The length of the CDR3 is 19 residues. The CDR3 protein is CATSDSTSGTGPGADTQYF. CDR3 nucleotide sequence: TGTGCCACCAGTGATTCTACTTCTGGGACTGGCCCAGGGGCAGATACGCAGTATTTT.

V and J are TRBV4-2 and TRBJ1-4, with D possibly TRBD1 on 6 matching bases. V lost 0 bases and J 0 bases, leaving 8 bases between the germline ends. The CDR3 consists of 16 residues. The germline V gene has CDR1 LGHNA and CDR2 YNFKEQ. CDR3 DNA: TGTGCCAGCAGCCAAGAGACAGGAGCAACTAATGAAAAACTGTTTTTT. Its protein product is CASSQETGATNEKLFF.

The chain employs TRBV11-2 and TRBJ2-7; 8 bases are a match to TRBD1. Germline V gene lookup returns CDR1 SGHAT and CDR2 FQNNGV. The CDR3 sequence is 16 residues long. V dropped 3 bases and J dropped 3; count of bases not matched to a gene: 10. The CDR3 loop reads CASSFPSAGGGYEQYF. The CDR3 coding sequence is TGTGCCAGCAGCTTCCCCTCGGCAGGGGGCGGCTACGAGCAGTACTTC.

This chain connects TRBV28 to TRBJ2-1; 9 bases match TRBD1. The V and J ends lost 7 bases and 4 bases, in that order; junction bases with no gene match: 11. This CDR3 is 16 amino acids long. Germline V gene lookup returns CDR1 MDHEN and CDR2 SYDVKM. The CDR3 DNA follows: TGTGCCAGCACCTTAACACAGGGGGCCCTTTACAATGAGCAGTTCTTC. Its protein is CASTLTQGALYNEQFF.

The rearrangement uses TRBV5-1 and TRBJ2-5; D is unresolved. Germline CDR1 is SGHRS and CDR2 is YFSETQ. CDR3 length equals 14 residues. With 0 bases removed from V and 11 bases from J, the gap between germline ends came to 17 bases. Here the CDR3 reads CASSLALGRSAQYF. The CDR3 nucleotides are TGCGCCAGCAGCTTGGCCCTTGGACGATCCGCGCAGTACTTC.

The chain uses TRBV12-3 or TRBV12-4 and TRBJ1-1, with D perhaps TRBD1 (5 bases). V was pared by 4 bases and J by 2 bases, with 11 bases between. This CDR3 region has 14 residues. The DNA for the CDR3 is TGTGCCAGCAGTTATGGGACGCCTAACACTGAAGCTTTCTTT. Encoded protein: CASSYGTPNTEAFF.

The V call is TRBV7-9, the J call TRBJ2-5; no firm D call. CDR1 and CDR2 from the germline V gene are SEHNR and FQNEAQ (reference sequence). CDR3 length: 13 amino acids. V lost 4 bases and J lost 4, with 10 bases in between. CDR3 coding DNA: TGTGCCAGCAGCTCAACATCAACAGAGACCCAGTACTTC. It is translated as CASSSTSTETQYF.

V and J are TRBV15 and TRBJ2-7; D is unresolved. Germline V gene sequence: CDR1 LNHNV, CDR2 YYDKDF (reference sequence). V was pared by 0 bases and J by 0 bases, with 12 bases between. This CDR3 comprises 16 residues. The DNA for the CDR3 is TGTGCCACCAGCAGAGACAGGAGTCGCACCTCCTACGAGCAGTACTTC. It specifies CATSRDRSRTSYEQYF.

In its sample, this clonotype was seen a few times. The chain couples TRBV29-1 to TRBJ1-1, with D unresolved. The CDR3 runs to 13 residues. V shed 8 bases and J shed 7 bases, with 20 bases lying between them. In germline, CDR1 is SQVTM, CDR2 ANQGSEA. The CDR3 is CSSRGEGVLEAFF. The CDR3 DNA is TGCAGCTCCCGAGGCGAAGGCGTCCTTGAAGCTTTCTTT.

This clonotype was seen a few times. V gene TRBV6-2 or TRBV6-3 combines with J gene TRBJ2-7; tentative D call: TRBD2 (5 bases). V lost 7 bases to trimming and J lost 2 bases, with 18 bases between them. Germline V gives CDR1 MNHEY, CDR2 SVGEGT. The CDR3 contains 15 residues. CDR3 in amino acids: CASTKGGSAAYEQYF. As DNA, the CDR3 is TGTGCCAGCACCAAGGGCGGGTCGGCAGCCTACGAGCAGTACTTC.

CDR3 DNA: TGTGCCAGCACCGAAGACCTCGAAGAGACCCAGTACTTC. It codes for CASTEDLEETQYF. V usage is TRBV2 and J usage is TRBJ2-5, with D unresolved. This CDR3 region has 13 residues. V shed 7 bases and J shed 3 bases, with 12 bases lying between them. From germline, CDR1 is SNHLY and CDR2 FYNNEI.

The V call is TRBV20-1, the J call TRBJ2-1; D gene ambiguous. Germline values: CDR1 DFQATT, CDR2 SNEGSKA (reference sequence). The length of the CDR3 is 19 residues. V was trimmed by 1 base and J by 0 bases, leaving 22 bases between them. CDR3 amino acids: CSARAIIIRTHSSYNEQFF. CDR3 DNA sequence: TGCAGTGCTAGAGCTATAATCATTAGGACGCACAGCTCCTACAATGAGCAGTTCTTC.

The chain recombines TRBV27 with TRBJ1-2, with D perhaps matching TRBD1 (5 bases). With 3 bases removed from V and 3 bases from J, the gap between germline ends came to 14 bases. This CDR3 is 15 amino acids long. CDR1 is MNHEY and CDR2 is SMNVEV in the germline V gene (reference sequence). In DNA, the CDR3 is TGTGCCAGCAGTTTGGCTGGGGCCCCCGACTATGGCTACACCTTC. It yields the protein CASSLAGAPDYGYTF.